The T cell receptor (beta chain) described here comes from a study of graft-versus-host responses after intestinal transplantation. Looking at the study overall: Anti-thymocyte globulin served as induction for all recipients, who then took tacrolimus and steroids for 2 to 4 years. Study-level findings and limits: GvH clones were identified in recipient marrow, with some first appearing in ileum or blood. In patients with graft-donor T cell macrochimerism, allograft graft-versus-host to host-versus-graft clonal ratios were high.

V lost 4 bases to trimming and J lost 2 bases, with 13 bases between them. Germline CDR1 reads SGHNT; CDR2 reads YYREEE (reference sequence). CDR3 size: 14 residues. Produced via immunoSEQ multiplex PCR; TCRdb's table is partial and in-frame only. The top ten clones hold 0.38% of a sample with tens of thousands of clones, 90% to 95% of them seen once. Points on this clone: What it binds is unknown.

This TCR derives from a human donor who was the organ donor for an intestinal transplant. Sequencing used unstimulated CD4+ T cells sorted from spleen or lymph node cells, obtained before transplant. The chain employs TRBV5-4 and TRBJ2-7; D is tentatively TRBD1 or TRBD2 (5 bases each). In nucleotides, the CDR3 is TGTGCCAGCAGCGCCGGGACGTCGACCTACGAGCAGTACTTC. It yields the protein CASSAGTSTYEQYF. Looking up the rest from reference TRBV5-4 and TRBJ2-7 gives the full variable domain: ETGVTQSPTHLIKTRGQQVTLRCSSQSGHNTVSWYQQALGQGPQFIFQYYREEENGRGNFPPRFSGLQFPNYSSELNVNALELDDSALYLCASSAGTSTYEQYFGPGTRLTVT.